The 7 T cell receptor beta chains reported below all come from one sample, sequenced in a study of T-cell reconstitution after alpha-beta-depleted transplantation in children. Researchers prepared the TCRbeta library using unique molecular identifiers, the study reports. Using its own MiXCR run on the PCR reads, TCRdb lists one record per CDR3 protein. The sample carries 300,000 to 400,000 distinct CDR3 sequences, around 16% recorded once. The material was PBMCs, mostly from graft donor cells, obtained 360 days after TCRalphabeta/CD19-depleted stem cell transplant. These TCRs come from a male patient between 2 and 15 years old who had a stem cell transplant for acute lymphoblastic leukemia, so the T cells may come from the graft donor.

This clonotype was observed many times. CDR3 nucleotides: TGTGCCAGCAGTTGGAGCGGGAGTCTCTCCTACGAGCAGTACTTC. Its protein is CASSWSGSLSYEQYF. This chain uses TRBV6-2 or TRBV6-3 with TRBJ2-7; 8 nucleotides align to TRBD2. With 4 bases clipped from V and 0 bases from J, the junction kept 5 bases outside the gene matches. CDR3 length: 15 residues. Germline V CDR1 and CDR2: MNHEY, SVGEGT.

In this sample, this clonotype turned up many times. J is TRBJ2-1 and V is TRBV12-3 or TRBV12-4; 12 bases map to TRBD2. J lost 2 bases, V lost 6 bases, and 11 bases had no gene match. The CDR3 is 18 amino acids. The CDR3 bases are TGTGCCAGCAGCAACGGACTAGCGGGAAGAGTAGCCTACAATGAGCAGTTCTTC. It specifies CASSNGLAGRVAYNEQFF.

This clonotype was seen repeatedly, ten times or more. The CDR3 nucleotides are TGTGCCAGCAGCTCACTTGGCGGGAGTTCATACGAGCAGTACTTC. This translates into CASSSLGGSSYEQYF. The chain links TRBV6-2 or TRBV6-3 to TRBJ2-7; 7 bases are shared with TRBD2. The germline gives CDR1 MNHEY, CDR2 SVGEGT. This CDR3 is built from 15 residues. V dropped 6 bases and J dropped 4; count of bases not matched to a gene: 12.

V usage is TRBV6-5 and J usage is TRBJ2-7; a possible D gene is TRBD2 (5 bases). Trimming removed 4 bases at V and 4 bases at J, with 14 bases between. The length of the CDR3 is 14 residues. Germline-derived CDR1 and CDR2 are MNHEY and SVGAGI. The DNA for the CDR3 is TGTGCCAGCAGTTTAGGTAGAACGGGGTACGAGCAGTACTTC. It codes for CASSLGRTGYEQYF.

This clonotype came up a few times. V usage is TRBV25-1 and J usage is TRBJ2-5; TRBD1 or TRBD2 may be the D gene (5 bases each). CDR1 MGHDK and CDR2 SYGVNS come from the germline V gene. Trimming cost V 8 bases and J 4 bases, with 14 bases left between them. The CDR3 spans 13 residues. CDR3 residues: CASSREMRETQYF. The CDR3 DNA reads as TGTGCCAGCTCCAGGGAGATGAGAGAGACCCAGTACTTC.

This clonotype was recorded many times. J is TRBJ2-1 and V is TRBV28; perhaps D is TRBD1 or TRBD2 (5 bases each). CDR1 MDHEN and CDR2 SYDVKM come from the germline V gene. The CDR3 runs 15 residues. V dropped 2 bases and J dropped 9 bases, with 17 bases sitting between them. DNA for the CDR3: TGTGCCAGCAGTTTAAGAGGCAGGGCGCGGGTTGAGCAGTTCTTC. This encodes CASSLRGRARVEQFF.

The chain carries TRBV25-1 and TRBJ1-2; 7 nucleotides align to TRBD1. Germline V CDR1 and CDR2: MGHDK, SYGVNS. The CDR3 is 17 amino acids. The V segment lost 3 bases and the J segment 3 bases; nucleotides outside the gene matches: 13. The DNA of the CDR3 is TGTGCCAGCAGTGATTACAGGGGAGGGATAAAGTACTATGGCTACACCTTC. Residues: CASSDYRGGIKYYGYTF.